The 8 T cell receptor beta chains presented below share a single source sample, sequenced in a study of regulatory T cells in long-lasting Graves disease. The time point: newly diagnosed GD, antithyroid drugs for less than 3 months. PBMCs provided the RNA from which the TCR library was made. According to the study, TCR beta libraries were built with iRepertoire HTBI primers and CDR3-region Arm-PCR. Each CDR3 protein is one row after TCRdb ran MiXCR on the multiplex PCR reads. The sample comprises about 450,000 distinct CDR3 sequences, about 16% of which are singletons, and approximately 11% rests with the top ten. This same sample was also part of a study on T cells in Graves' hyperthyroidism and ophthalmopathy.

Sequencing used peripheral blood mononuclear cells (PBMCs), obtained at new diagnosis, from a patient treated with antithyroid drugs. These receptors were obtained from a woman aged 30 to 39 with Graves disease.

About this clonotype: A much larger clone differs by one base, so this may be a read error. This chain uses TRBV5-1 with TRBJ1-2; 11 bases map to TRBD1. V lost 5 bases and J lost 6; bases outside the gene matches: 9. The CDR3 consists of 15 residues. Germline V gives CDR1 SGHRS, CDR2 YFSETQ. The CDR3 here is CASRQRTGGDDGYTF. The CDR3 DNA reads as TGCGCCAGCAGACAACGGACAGGGGGCGACGATGGCTACACCTTC.

This rearrangement joins TRBV7-6 to TRBJ2-7; tentative D call: TRBD2 (6 bases). Germline V lookup: CDR1 SGHVS, CDR2 FNYEAQ. V lost 1 base and J 2 bases, leaving 15 bases between the germline ends. The CDR3 runs to 16 residues. The CDR3 region is CASSLGSGLSTYEQYF. The CDR3 region has the DNA TGTGCCAGCAGCTTAGGTTCGGGACTCTCCACCTACGAGCAGTACTTC.

The chain is built from TRBV10-3 and TRBJ1-5; D uncertain. The ends were cut back, 0 bases at V and 5 bases at J, with 2 bases in the middle. The CDR3 covers 12 residues. In germline, CDR1 is ENHRY, CDR2 SYGVKD. For the CDR3, the DNA is TGTGCCATCAGTGAGTCGGATCAGCCCCAGCATTTT. Translating gives CAISESDQPQHF.

The chain has TRBV15 and TRBJ2-5; weak D call: TRBD2 (6 bases). This CDR3 is built from 14 residues. Germline-derived CDR1 and CDR2 are LNHNV and YYDKDF (reference sequence). Trimming took 0 bases from V and 5 from J, leaving 10 bases between them. Here the CDR3 DNA reads TGTGCCACCAGCAGAGATCTACTAGCTGAGACCCAGTACTTC. Translated, it gives CATSRDLLAETQYF.

This clonotype was observed a few times. DNA of the CDR3: TGTGCCAGCTCACCAGGGGGGTTCGACTACAATGAGCAGTTCTTC. This gives the protein CASSPGGFDYNEQFF. The chain links TRBV18 to TRBJ2-1; tentatively, D is TRBD2 (6 bases). Per the germline V gene, CDR1 is KGHSH and CDR2 is LQKENI. The CDR3 runs to 15 residues. The ends were cut back, 2 bases at V and 3 bases at J, with 11 bases in the middle.

There are a few counts of this clonotype. The gene calls are TRBV4-1 and TRBJ2-7, with TRBD1 matching over 9 bases. Germline CDR1 MGHRA, CDR2 YSYEKL. CDR3 size: 18 residues. With V trimmed by 2 bases and J by 3 bases, 14 bases remained unmatched. Written as DNA, the CDR3 is TGCGCCAGCAGCCAACCGCCGGGACAGGGCCCCGTCCGCTACGAGCAGTACTTC. The encoded protein is CASSQPPGQGPVRYEQYF.

In its sample, this clonotype was seen many times. The chain has TRBV18 and TRBJ1-2; unclear D gene. This CDR3 is 15 amino acids long. V was clipped by 4 bases and J by 0 bases, with 12 bases between them. CDR1 is KGHSH, CDR2 LQKENI, per germline. This chain's CDR3 is CASSLTMGTNYGYTF. CDR3 coding DNA: TGTGCCAGCTCACTAACCATGGGGACTAACTATGGCTACACCTTC.

This clonotype was seen many times. The chain joins TRBV5-1 to TRBJ1-3, with 9 bases matching TRBD1. The germline V gene has CDR1 SGHRS and CDR2 YFSETQ. V shed 3 bases and J 0 bases; nucleotides not matched to a gene: 1. This CDR3 region has 15 residues. The CDR3 loop is CASSWGQGSGNTIYF. The CDR3 region has the DNA TGCGCCAGCAGCTGGGGACAGGGCTCTGGAAACACCATATATTTT.